This TCR beta chain is drawn from a study of T cell responses to AZD1222 COVID-19 vaccine. Regarding the study as a whole: Among AZD1222 vaccinees, only six were seropositive at baseline. White British donors predominated, females outnumbered males, and clonal diversity was possibly underestimated. The study found vaccine-associated CD4 TCRs spanning spike, dominant at 160-218 and 743-854. Within unmutated variant regions lay the reported targets of nearly half of spike-specific TCRs.

Germline V gives CDR1 MDHEN, CDR2 SYDVKM. The CDR3 runs to 15 residues. With 3 bases removed from V and 2 bases from J, the gap between germline ends came to 8 bases. Method: immunoSEQ multiplex PCR; TCRdb's copy keeps in-frame clones and lacks some. The table records 120,000 or so clones, 90% to 95% of them present only once. About this clone: Its cognate antigen is unknown.

Here the sequenced sample was peripheral blood, taken on day 0 of AZD1222 vaccination. The chain carries TRBV28 and TRBJ2-6; D remains unclear. The source of this sequence is an adult in good health. The CDR3 reads CASSFIGAGANVLTF. In DNA, the CDR3 is TGTGCCAGCAGTTTTATTGGGGCTGGGGCCAACGTCCTGACTTTC.